This passage covers 5 T cell receptor beta chains from one sample sequenced in a study of T cells in Graves' hyperthyroidism and ophthalmopathy. The investigators amplified TCR beta CDR3 regions from RNA transcripts. The HTBI set primed first-round TCR CDR3 RT-PCR. TCRdb re-called the multiplex PCR reads with MiXCR, one entry per CDR3 protein. The sample shows some 700,000 distinct CDR3 sequences, approximately 15% of them seen only once. Material for sequencing was blood. These receptors were collected from a man between 45 and 60 years old with Graves' hyperthyroidism.

This clonotype was observed many times. The chain uses TRBV30 and TRBJ1-1; D is possibly TRBD1 (6 bases). This CDR3 is 14 amino acids long. Germline-derived CDR1 and CDR2 are GTSNPN and SVGIG (reference sequence). V shed 4 bases and J shed 4 bases, with 16 bases lying between them. CDR3 nucleotide sequence: TGTGCCTGGAATCTAGGGGGTGGAGGCACTGAAGCTTTCTTT. As protein: CAWNLGGGGTEAFF.

This chain connects TRBV30 to TRBJ2-1, with TRBD1 matching 7 bases. CDR1 is GTSNPN and CDR2 is SVGIG in the germline V gene (reference sequence). The V gene end was trimmed by 3 bases and the J gene end by 5 bases; junction bases not matched to a gene: 4. The CDR3 is 13 residues long. In DNA, the CDR3 is TGTGCCTGGAGCCAGACAGGGAACAATGAGCAGTTCTTC. Translation gives CAWSQTGNNEQFF.

There are many counts of this clonotype. This sequence joins TRBV28 and TRBJ2-7; D is possibly TRBD2 (6 bases). Germline CDR1 and CDR2: MDHEN and SYDVKM. CDR3 size: 13 residues. V was clipped by 6 bases and J by 4 bases, with 13 bases between them. CDR3 residues: CASRPPGEYEQYF. Here the CDR3 DNA reads TGTGCCAGCAGACCTCCGGGAGAATACGAGCAGTACTTC.

The rearrangement links TRBV10-3 to TRBJ2-2, with TRBD2 matching 7 bases. Trimming at V came to 0 bases and at J to 0 bases, leaving 13 bases not matched to a gene. CDR3 length: 20 amino acids. Germline values: CDR1 ENHRY, CDR2 SYGVKD. In nucleotides, the CDR3 is TGTGCCATCAGTGAGTCGATAATCGGGACGGGAGGCTCGAACACCGGGGAGCTGTTTTTT. The encoded protein is CAISESIIGTGGSNTGELFF.

This clonotype has only a few counts. The rearrangement uses TRBV10-3 and TRBJ1-5; D remains ambiguous. Germline loops: CDR1 ENHRY, CDR2 SYGVKD. Trimming took 6 bases from V and 3 from J, leaving 9 bases between them. The CDR3 has 13 amino acids. CDR3: CAIRGYLNQPQHF. CDR3 coding DNA: TGTGCCATCAGGGGGTATCTCAATCAGCCCCAGCATTTT.